The next 8 T cell receptor beta chains were all read from a single sample in a study of T cells in Graves' hyperthyroidism and ophthalmopathy. Regions amplified from RNA transcripts were the TCR beta CDR3 regions. First-round RT-PCR of the TCR CDR3 relied on the HTBI primer set. TCRdb reprocessed the multiplex PCR reads with MiXCR, giving one entry per CDR3 protein. The sample yields 250,000 to 300,000 distinct CDR3 sequences, roughly 15% seen once. The source material was blood. The receptor source for this set is a woman aged 50 to 60 with Graves' hyperthyroidism that later progressed to Graves' ophthalmopathy.

This clonotype occurred many times. The chain combines TRBV27 with TRBJ2-3; D is uncertain. The CDR3 runs 16 residues. Trimming shortened V by 8 bases and J by 2 bases, and 20 bases separated the two germline ends. The V gene's germline CDR1 is MNHEY and CDR2 SMNVEV (reference sequence). CDR3: CASRGELELLTDTQYF. DNA of the CDR3: TGTGCCAGCCGCGGCGAGTTGGAGCTCCTCACAGATACGCAGTATTTT.

This clonotype was found a few times. The chain has TRBV4-1 and TRBJ2-5, with D unresolved. This CDR3 spans 13 amino acids. Germline V gene data show CDR1 as MGHRA and CDR2 as YSYEKL. Between the trimmed V and J ends, which lost 0 bases and 7 bases, there was a span of 9 bases. CDR3 DNA sequence: TGCGCCAGCAGCCAAGACTCGGATGGGACCCAGTACTTC. Translating it yields CASSQDSDGTQYF.

This clonotype occurred many times. The rearrangement links TRBV6-1 to TRBJ1-1; D unclear. This CDR3 region has 13 residues. The ends were cut back, 5 bases at V and 7 bases at J, with 14 bases in the middle. CDR1 is MNHNS and CDR2 is SASEGT in the germline V gene. In DNA form, the CDR3 reads TGTGCCAGCAGTCCAGGACGGATGATTGAAGCTTTCTTT. Translation gives CASSPGRMIEAFF.

This clonotype was counted at least ten times. V gene TRBV28 combines with J gene TRBJ1-2; 7 bases align to TRBD1. V lost 6 bases to trimming and J lost 4 bases; unmatched junction nucleotides: 5. This CDR3 contains 13 residues. Germline-derived CDR1 and CDR2 are MDHEN and SYDVKM. In DNA form, the CDR3 reads TGTGCCAGCAGCTCCACAGGGGTCTATGGCTACACCTTC. Translated: CASSSTGVYGYTF.

This clonotype has only one observation. The chain combines TRBV2 with TRBJ1-3; D might be TRBD1 (6 bases). Trimming left V 6 bases short and J 1 base short, with 10 bases between. Germline-derived CDR1 and CDR2 are SNHLY and FYNNEI. The CDR3 has 14 amino acids. The CDR3, as DNA: TGTGCCAGCAGACAGGGTCAGTCTGGAAACACCATATATTTT. Translating it yields CASRQGQSGNTIYF.

The chain recombines TRBV5-1 with TRBJ2-5, with 7 positions matching TRBD1. V lost 4 bases and J lost 3; bases outside the gene matches: 6. The germline gives CDR1 SGHRS, CDR2 YFSETQ. This CDR3 spans 14 amino acids. This CDR3 is CASSPRQGEETQYF. The DNA of the CDR3 is TGCGCCAGCAGCCCACGACAGGGCGAAGAGACCCAGTACTTC.

This clonotype is medium-sized within its sample. This chain connects TRBV12-3 or TRBV12-4 to TRBJ1-1, with no clear D. CDR3 size: 13 residues. The ends were cut back, 6 bases at V and 1 base at J, with 9 bases in the middle. CDR3 in amino acids: CASRLRPNTEAFF. CDR3 in DNA: TGTGCCAGCAGACTCAGGCCGAACACTGAAGCTTTCTTT.

This clonotype has ten or more counts. The V and J genes are TRBV5-1 and TRBJ1-5; TRBD1 is a possible D gene (5 bases). CDR3 size: 16 residues. V lost 4 bases, J lost 5 bases, and 19 bases lay in between. Germline CDR1 SGHRS, CDR2 YFSETQ. The CDR3 here is CASSIQPRGLDQPQHF. DNA of the CDR3: TGCGCCAGCAGCATTCAACCGCGGGGACTCGATCAGCCCCAGCATTTT.